This T cell receptor beta chain was recovered during a study of cytomegalovirus exposure and HLA in healthy donors. The ends lost 1 base at V and 0 bases at J; junction bases unmatched: 13. The CDR3 totals 19 residues. Germline lookup yields CDR1 LNHNV and CDR2 YYDKDF (reference sequence). Study outcomes and limitations: Because they were indistinguishable, some V segments, including TRBV6-2 and TRBV6-3, were excluded. Most of the CMV-associated TCR beta chains (in a later analysis) appeared to be HLA-restricted.

60 Vbeta and 13 Jbeta primers were used in PCR. Sequenced by immunoSEQ multiplex PCR; TCRdb stores in-frame clones only, minus some. The table has roughly 130,000 clones, roughly four fifths seen once. As regards this clone: Antigen: not known.

The rearrangement uses TRBV15 and TRBJ2-3; TRBD2 matches at 7 bases. The sequenced sample was PBMCs. This sequence was found in a male donor in good health and CMV-seropositive. The CDR3 sequence: CATSRARASGRTSTDTQYF. The CDR3 DNA is TGTGCCACCAGCAGAGCAAGGGCTAGCGGTAGGACTAGCACAGATACGCAGTATTTT.